Here is one T cell receptor (beta chain) with its context. The antigen is undetermined. This sample is drawn from a study of blood T cells in healthy people across ages. Study context: There was about one barcoded beta molecule captured by template switching per two T cells. Study-level findings and limits: In these data, TCR beta diversity tracked strongly with naive T cell percentage.

The length of the CDR3 is 12 residues. V lost 8 bases and J 8 bases, leaving 12 bases between the germline ends. From germline, CDR1 is MNHEY and CDR2 SVGEGT. The donors, aged about 6 to 95, were healthy Caucasians from Russia. Next came a second PCR, run for about 7 to 12 cycles, which used a sample-barcoded 5' primer along with a J-beta primer mix. TCRdb ran MiXCR on the 5' RACE reads and lists one entry per CDR3 protein. Of roughly 2 million distinct CDR3 sequences listed, 49% are singletons. The chain carries TRBV6-2 or TRBV6-3 and TRBJ1-4, with D possibly TRBD1 on 5 matching bases. The receptor comes from a woman aged 40 to 55 in good health. Sample: blood. In nucleotides, the CDR3 is TGTGCCAGCTCGGGGGTTGTCGAAAAACTGTTTTTT. It specifies CASSGVVEKLFF.